The 23 T cell receptor beta chains below were found in one sample sequenced in a study of blood T cell repertoires in COVID-19. Profiled with immunoSEQ multiplex PCR; TCRdb holds only in-frame clones, not every one. The data hold 130,000 to 150,000 clones, with around 72% observed a single time. Sequencing was performed on peripheral blood. The receptors stem from a woman aged 55-69 years with acute or convalescent COVID-19.

The V and J genes are TRBV10-3 and TRBJ2-1; TRBD2 aligns across 10 bases. Trimming cost V 3 bases and J 9 bases; bases outside gene matches: 8. Germline V CDR1 and CDR2: ENHRY, SYGVKD. This CDR3 comprises 15 residues. CDR3 amino acids: CAISERLAGDAEQFF. In DNA, the CDR3 is TGTGCCATCAGTGAAAGGCTAGCGGGAGACGCTGAGCAGTTCTTC.

The rearrangement uses TRBV19 and TRBJ2-2; 9 nucleotides agree with TRBD1. Germline CDR1 and CDR2: LNHDA and SQIVND (reference sequence). The V and J ends lost 4 bases and 4 bases, in that order; junction bases with no gene match: 7. The CDR3 spans 16 residues. DNA of the CDR3: TGTGCCAGTAGTACCTTACAGGGGGCAGTCACCGGGGAGCTGTTTTTT. Protein: CASSTLQGAVTGELFF.

This chain links TRBV5-1 with TRBJ1-2, with D uncertain. The CDR3 runs to 17 residues. Looked up from germline, CDR1 is SGHRS and CDR2 is YFSETQ. Trimming shortened V by 1 base and J by 7 bases, and 23 bases separated the two germline ends. CDR3 nucleotide sequence: TGCGCCAGCAGCTTGTTCTGGCCAGGTACTCCGGCGGGTGGCTACACCTTC. It specifies CASSLFWPGTPAGGYTF.

This clone was detected only once. The CDR3 DNA reads as TGTGCCAGTAGTACCCTATCGGGGGGCGATTACTTCACAGATACGCAGTATTTT. It encodes CASSTLSGGDYFTDTQYF. The genes are TRBV19 and TRBJ2-3, with D possibly TRBD2 on 7 matching bases. The germline V and J ends were trimmed by 4 bases and 2 bases, with 22 bases remaining between them. Germline V gives CDR1 LNHDA, CDR2 SQIVND (reference sequence). The CDR3 is 18 residues long.

This clone was counted many times. V and J are TRBV7-9 and TRBJ1-2; 10 positions match TRBD1. Germline CDR1 and CDR2: SEHNR and FQNEAQ (reference sequence). The CDR3 runs 12 residues. The V gene end was trimmed by 6 bases and the J gene end by 6 bases; junction bases not matched to a gene: 1. The DNA of the CDR3 is TGTGCCAGCAGTGGGACAGGGGATGGCTACACCTTC. This translates into CASSGTGDGYTF.

In DNA form, the CDR3 reads TGTGCCAGCAACCCGGACAGGGAATATGGCTACACCTTC. The encoded protein is CASNPDREYGYTF. The gene calls are TRBV28 and TRBJ1-2, with 8 nucleotides matching TRBD1. The CDR3 is 13 amino acids. Germline V CDR1 and CDR2: MDHEN, SYDVKM. Trimming cost V 7 bases and J 5 bases; bases outside gene matches: 6.

The chain recombines TRBV9 with TRBJ1-1; 7 bases map to TRBD1. Germline CDR1 is SGDLS and CDR2 is YYNGEE. V was clipped by 4 bases and J by 2 bases; unmatched bases: 8. The CDR3 is made up of 15 amino acids. DNA of the CDR3: TGTGCCAGCAGCCCGCGAGGGGGCCTAAACACTGAAGCTTTCTTT. It yields the protein CASSPRGGLNTEAFF.

This sequence joins TRBV2 and TRBJ1-5, with D possibly being TRBD1 (5 bases). The CDR3 contains 15 residues. Germline V gene lookup returns CDR1 SNHLY and CDR2 FYNNEI. Trimming cost V 7 bases and J 2 bases, with 15 bases left between them. The CDR3 here is CASTVEGRGNQPQHF. CDR3 nucleotide sequence: TGTGCCAGCACCGTGGAGGGGAGAGGCAATCAGCCCCAGCATTTT.

This chain links TRBV11-3 with TRBJ2-3, with TRBD2 matching 11 bases. The ends lost 5 bases at V and 0 bases at J; junction bases unmatched: 4. The V gene's germline CDR1 is SGHNT and CDR2 YENEEA. CDR3 length: 16 amino acids. The CDR3 region has the DNA TGTGCCAGCAGCCTCGGGACTAGCGGAAGCACAGATACGCAGTATTTT. Protein product: CASSLGTSGSTDTQYF.

The chain employs TRBV21-1 and TRBJ2-7; the table gives TRBD1 as D, unverified against the DNA. The closer fit of TRBJ2-5 to the DNA end suggests the J call may be wrong. TRBV21-1 is a pseudogene locus. This CDR3 region has 11 residues. The CDR3 DNA reads TGTGCCAGCACTGAACAGGGGACCCAGTACTTC. This encodes CASTEQGTQYF.

This clone has only one observation. The CDR3 nucleotides are TGTGCCACCAGCAGAGATCTGGGGGCCTCAGAGCCCCAGCATTTT. Its translation is CATSRDLGASEPQHF. The chain uses TRBV15 and TRBJ1-5; tentative D call: TRBD1 (6 bases). V was pared by 0 bases and J by 8 bases, with 14 bases between. CDR1 LNHNV and CDR2 YYDKDF come from the germline V gene (reference sequence). The CDR3 spans 15 residues.

In its sample, this clone was seen a few times. This chain connects TRBV10-3 to TRBJ2-3; TRBD2 might be the D (6 bases). The germline gives CDR1 ENHRY, CDR2 SYGVKD. There are 14 residues in the CDR3. The V end lost 6 bases, the J end lost 0 bases, and 10 bases lay between the germline ends. The DNA for the CDR3 is TGTGCCATCAGGCGGGACGCGAGCACAGATACGCAGTATTTT. Translation gives CAIRRDASTDTQYF.

The chain combines TRBV15 with TRBJ2-7; 8 bases map to TRBD1. The CDR3 is made up of 15 amino acids. J lost 3 bases, V lost 0 bases, and 4 bases had no gene match. Germline V gene sequence: CDR1 LNHNV, CDR2 YYDKDF (reference sequence). The CDR3 reads CATSRDDTGGYEQYF. The DNA of the CDR3 is TGTGCCACCAGCAGAGATGATACAGGGGGCTACGAGCAGTACTTC.

The rearrangement uses TRBV19 and TRBJ1-5; 9 nucleotides line up with TRBD1. CDR1 is LNHDA, CDR2 SQIVND, per germline (reference sequence). The CDR3 is 15 residues long. Unmatched junction bases numbered 5, after V lost 5 bases and J lost 3 bases. CDR3 sequence reads: CASSLGQGYNQPQHF. The CDR3 DNA follows: TGTGCCAGTAGTCTGGGACAGGGCTACAATCAGCCCCAGCATTTT.

This clone has a single count. This rearrangement joins TRBV2 to TRBJ2-1; 15 bases are a match to TRBD2. The junction had 3 bases not matched to a gene; V was cut back by 1 base and J by 8 bases. The germline CDR1 and CDR2 sequences are SNHLY and FYNNEI. The CDR3 runs to 16 residues. In DNA, the CDR3 is TGTGCCAGCAGTGAAGAGGGACTAGCGGGAGGCTATGAGCAGTTCTTC. It translates to CASSEEGLAGGYEQFF.

This chain joins TRBV27 and TRBJ2-1; 9 bases line up with TRBD2. There are 16 residues in the CDR3. Trimming cost V 6 bases and J 5 bases; bases outside gene matches: 11. Per germline, CDR1 MNHEY and CDR2 SMNVEV (reference sequence). Here the CDR3 reads CASRMGGRAVNNEQFF. The CDR3 DNA sequence: TGTGCCAGCAGGATGGGCGGGAGGGCCGTCAACAATGAGCAGTTCTTC.

This chain uses TRBV3-1 (or the pseudogene TRBV3-2) with TRBJ2-5, with 8 bases that match TRBD2. Germline CDR1 LGHDT, CDR2 YNNKEL (reference sequence). The trim removed 3 bases at V and 1 base at J, leaving 10 bases unmatched. This CDR3 is 17 amino acids long. CDR3 sequence (DNA): TGTGCCAGCAGCCACATTAGCGGGGCGAGGCTCCAAGAGACCCAGTACTTC. It specifies CASSHISGARLQETQYF.

This sequence joins TRBV30 and TRBJ1-2; tentatively, D is TRBD1 (5 bases). V lost 4 bases to trimming and J lost 0 bases, with 21 bases between them. Germline lookup yields CDR1 GTSNPN and CDR2 SVGIG (reference sequence). This CDR3 region has 17 residues. CDR3 protein: CAWIRKQDFGPNYGYTF. Here the CDR3 DNA reads TGTGCCTGGATCAGGAAACAGGATTTTGGTCCTAACTATGGCTACACCTTC.

The V gene is TRBV5-4, the J gene TRBJ2-2; 13 positions match TRBD2. Germline V lookup: CDR1 SGHNT, CDR2 YYREEE (reference sequence). J gave up 5 bases and V 4 bases, and 5 bases lay outside the gene matches. There are 16 residues in the CDR3. Here the CDR3 reads CASSQGLAGNTGELFF. The CDR3 bases are TGTGCCAGCAGCCAGGGACTAGCGGGAAATACCGGGGAGCTGTTTTTT.

The chain employs TRBV10-2 and TRBJ1-6, with unresolved D. The CDR3 runs to 14 residues. Per germline, CDR1 WSHSY and CDR2 SAAADI. V shed 1 base and J shed 7 bases, with 8 bases lying between them. The CDR3 sequence: CASSELGGNSPLHF. In DNA form, the CDR3 reads TGCGCCAGCAGTGAGTTGGGAGGGAATTCACCCCTCCACTTT.

The chain carries TRBV5-6 and TRBJ2-3; 9 bases are shared with TRBD2. The CDR3 is 18 amino acids. J gave up 4 bases and V 0 bases, and 12 bases lay outside the gene matches. Germline V CDR1 and CDR2: SGHDT, YYEEEE. The CDR3 sequence: CASSLVSWREGRADTQYF. In DNA form, the CDR3 reads TGTGCCAGCAGCTTGGTTAGCTGGCGGGAGGGCCGCGCAGATACGCAGTATTTT. The variable domain in full, with the rest retrieved from reference TRBV5-6 and TRBJ2-3, is DAGVTQSPTHLIKTRGQQVTLRCSPKSGHDTVSWYQQALGQGPQFIFQYYEEEERQRGNFPDRFSGHQFPNYSSELNVNALLLGDSALYLCASSLVSWREGRADTQYFGPGTRLTVL.

This rearrangement joins TRBV7-8 to TRBJ1-1; D not certain. Deletions cut 0 bases from V and 4 bases from J, with 12 bases between. This CDR3 spans 15 amino acids. The germline V gene has CDR1 SGHVS and CDR2 FQNEAQ. The CDR3 DNA reads TGTGCCAGCAGCTTAGCGGGCAAATCAGGCACTGAAGCTTTCTTT. Encoded protein: CASSLAGKSGTEAFF. Complete variable domain (other parts from reference TRBV7-8 and TRBJ1-1): GAGVSQSPRYKVAKRGQDVALRCDPISGHVSLFWYQQALGQGPEFLTYFQNEAQLDKSGLPSDRFFAERPEGSVSTLKIQRTQQEDSAVYLCASSLAGKSGTEAFFGQGTRLTVV.

The chain is built from TRBV28 and TRBJ1-2; the D gene is possibly TRBD1 (5 bases). Germline loops: CDR1 MDHEN, CDR2 SYDVKM. Trimming stripped 5 bases from V and 5 bases from J, with 12 bases between. The CDR3 spans 13 residues. The CDR3 coding sequence is TGTGCCAGCAGTACCAGGGCCGTGTATGGCTACACCTTC. Translating gives CASSTRAVYGYTF.